The rows below give T cell receptor beta chains drawn from one sample of a study of T cell repertoires in cytomegalovirus infection. Which antigens these TCRs recognize remains unknown. TCRdb reprocessed the reads with MiXCR, giving one entry per CDR3 protein. The repertoire includes approximately 130,000 distinct CDR3 sequences, 20% to 30% of them detected once, and approximately 35% sits in the top ten. Sequencing was carried out using PBMCs, sequenced either directly or after in vitro stimulation (not recorded which). These receptors were obtained from a human donor in good health (CMV status not recorded). Some clones in this sample may be carry-over from other donors' samples. The CDR3 runs from the conserved cysteine through the conserved F or W. Each record gives: D gene, J gene, clone size, V gene, CDR3 DNA, CDR3 protein. The D gene is left open where the match is weak. A row's size may be missing; if present it is once, few, many or a size class.

d_gene: -; j_gene: TRBJ2-7; abundance: -; v_gene: TRBV7-9; CDR3nt: TGTGCCAGCAGCTCCGTCAGTCCAGGGAACTACGAGCAGTACTTC; CDR3aa: CASSSVSPGNYEQYF
d_gene: -; j_gene: TRBJ1-6; abundance: few; v_gene: TRBV10-3; CDR3nt: TGTGCCATCAGTGGTGACAGCAATAATTCACCCCTCCACTTT; CDR3aa: CAISGDSNNSPLHF
d_gene: TRBD1; j_gene: TRBJ2-3; abundance: few; v_gene: TRBV4-3; CDR3nt: TGCGCCAGCAGCCAAGTGGTAGGGGGCATTGCAGATACGCAGTATTTT; CDR3aa: CASSQVVGGIADTQYF
d_gene: -; j_gene: TRBJ1-2; abundance: many; v_gene: TRBV7-2; CDR3nt: TGTGCCAGCAGCCCTAGGACAGATGGCTACACCTTC; CDR3aa: CASSPRTDGYTF
d_gene: -; j_gene: TRBJ2-5; abundance: many; v_gene: TRBV7-2; CDR3nt: TGTGCCAGCAGCCTATACTACGGCCAAGAGACCCAGTACTTC; CDR3aa: CASSLYYGQETQYF
d_gene: TRBD1; j_gene: TRBJ2-7; abundance: few; v_gene: TRBV9; CDR3nt: TGTGCCAGCAGCCCGAGCCAGGGGGCCCGCTACGAGCAGTACTTC; CDR3aa: CASSPSQGARYEQYF
d_gene: -; j_gene: TRBJ2-1; abundance: -; v_gene: TRBV9; CDR3nt: TGTGCCAGCAGCGTAGTGTCCGGGCAAGGCAATGAGCAGTTCTTC; CDR3aa: CASSVVSGQGNEQFF
d_gene: TRBD2; j_gene: TRBJ2-7; abundance: many; v_gene: TRBV7-2; CDR3nt: TGTGCCAGCAGCTCCTCTAGCGGGGGTTCGTCCGAGCAGTACTTC; CDR3aa: CASSSSSGGSSEQYF
d_gene: -; j_gene: TRBJ1-5; abundance: few; v_gene: TRBV4-1; CDR3nt: TGCGCCAGCAGCCAACGGCAGGCGGCTAATCAGCCCCAGCATTTT; CDR3aa: CASSQRQAANQPQHF
d_gene: TRBD1; j_gene: TRBJ1-2; abundance: many; v_gene: TRBV4-3; CDR3nt: TGCGCCAGCAGCCAAGAGGGAGGACAGGGGGAGTCCCAAACCTTC; CDR3aa: CASSQEGGQGESQTF
d_gene: -; j_gene: TRBJ2-3; abundance: few; v_gene: TRBV11-3; CDR3nt: TGTGCCAGCAGCTCCCCTCCACTAGCAGGAATCACAGATACGCAGTATTTT; CDR3aa: CASSSPPLAGITDTQYF
d_gene: -; j_gene: TRBJ2-3; abundance: -; v_gene: TRBV14; CDR3nt: TGTGCCAGCAGCCAGCTGGGTGCGGCCTCTAGCACAGATACGCAGTATTTT; CDR3aa: CASSQLGAASSTDTQYF
d_gene: -; j_gene: TRBJ1-2; abundance: -; v_gene: TRBV28; CDR3nt: TGTGCCAGCAGTTCCCAGGGAATCGGGGGCTACACCTTC; CDR3aa: CASSSQGIGGYTF
d_gene: -; j_gene: TRBJ1-1; abundance: few; v_gene: TRBV7-3; CDR3nt: TGTGCCAGCAGCCCAGACGGCAGGGGAGCGGTGAACACTGAAGCTTTCTTT; CDR3aa: CASSPDGRGAVNTEAFF
d_gene: TRBD2; j_gene: TRBJ2-3; abundance: -; v_gene: TRBV4-2; CDR3nt: TGTGCCAGCAGCCAAATGGGACTAGCGGATACAGATACGCAGTATTTT; CDR3aa: CASSQMGLADTDTQYF
d_gene: -; j_gene: TRBJ2-5; abundance: few; v_gene: TRBV20-1; CDR3nt: TGCAGTGCTAGAGACCCTCAGGGTTACGAAGAGACCCAGTACTTC; CDR3aa: CSARDPQGYEETQYF
d_gene: -; j_gene: TRBJ2-3; abundance: many; v_gene: TRBV12-3/TRBV12-4; CDR3nt: TGTGCCAGCAGTTCCCTAGCTGCAGATACGCAGTATTTT; CDR3aa: CASSSLAADTQYF
d_gene: TRBD2; j_gene: TRBJ2-3; abundance: many; v_gene: TRBV6-2/TRBV6-3; CDR3nt: TGTGCCAGCAGTTTTACCGGGACTATCACAGATACGCAGTATTTT; CDR3aa: CASSFTGTITDTQYF
d_gene: -; j_gene: TRBJ2-1; abundance: few; v_gene: TRBV7-8; CDR3nt: TGTGCCAGCAGCCCGCGGGACAACAATGAGCAGTTCTTC; CDR3aa: CASSPRDNNEQFF
d_gene: -; j_gene: TRBJ2-1; abundance: few; v_gene: TRBV28; CDR3nt: TGTGCCAGCAGTTTCCAGGCCTACAATGAGCAGTTCTTC; CDR3aa: CASSFQAYNEQFF
d_gene: TRBD2; j_gene: TRBJ2-7; abundance: few; v_gene: TRBV7-8; CDR3nt: TGTGCCAGCACTCCACGGAGGGAGGGAGGAGAGCAGTACTTC; CDR3aa: CASTPRREGGEQYF
d_gene: TRBD1; j_gene: TRBJ2-1; abundance: -; v_gene: TRBV12-3/TRBV12-4; CDR3nt: TGTGCCAGCAGTGCTATGGGACAGGGCCACAATGAGCAGTTCTTC; CDR3aa: CASSAMGQGHNEQFF
d_gene: -; j_gene: TRBJ1-4; abundance: many; v_gene: TRBV12-3/TRBV12-4; CDR3nt: TGTGCCAGCAGTTGGGGCCGGGGGGGTGAAAAACTGTTTTTT; CDR3aa: CASSWGRGGEKLFF
d_gene: -; j_gene: TRBJ2-5; abundance: -; v_gene: TRBV27; CDR3nt: TGTGCCAGCAGTTCCGCCGACTCGTTAGAGACCCAGTACTTC; CDR3aa: CASSSADSLETQYF
d_gene: -; j_gene: TRBJ2-5; abundance: -; v_gene: TRBV15; CDR3nt: TGTGCCACCAGCAGAGACGGGACAAGCTTCCAAGAGACCCAGTACTTC; CDR3aa: CATSRDGTSFQETQYF
d_gene: -; j_gene: TRBJ2-5; abundance: -; v_gene: TRBV7-2; CDR3nt: TGTGCCAGCAGCTTAGGAGCACAAGAGACCCAGTACTTC; CDR3aa: CASSLGAQETQYF
d_gene: -; j_gene: TRBJ1-4; abundance: many; v_gene: TRBV7-2; CDR3nt: TGTGCCAGCAGCTCAGCGGGGGTCGTGGGGGGTTTTAATGAAAAACTGTTTTTT; CDR3aa: CASSSAGVVGGFNEKLFF
d_gene: -; j_gene: TRBJ1-1; abundance: -; v_gene: TRBV6-2/TRBV6-3; CDR3nt: TGTGCCAGCCGCCCGAAACAGGGAGCTGAAGCTTTCTTT; CDR3aa: CASRPKQGAEAFF
d_gene: -; j_gene: TRBJ2-4; abundance: -; v_gene: TRBV7-2; CDR3nt: TGTGCCAGCAGCTTAATCCAAGACGTTTGGGCCAAAAACATTCAGTACTTC; CDR3aa: CASSLIQDVWAKNIQYF
d_gene: -; j_gene: TRBJ2-2; abundance: -; v_gene: TRBV6-6; CDR3nt: TGTGCCAGCAAAGGGAGAAACACCGGGGAGCTGTTTTTT; CDR3aa: CASKGRNTGELFF
d_gene: -; j_gene: TRBJ1-2; abundance: few; v_gene: TRBV7-8; CDR3nt: TGTGCCAGCAGCTTAGCCGAGGGGGAAGCTAACTATGGCTACACCTTC; CDR3aa: CASSLAEGEANYGYTF
d_gene: TRBD2; j_gene: TRBJ2-7; abundance: -; v_gene: TRBV28; CDR3nt: TGTGCCAGCAGTCCAGCGGTTAGCGGGAGGTTTTACGAGCAGTACTTC; CDR3aa: CASSPAVSGRFYEQYF
d_gene: -; j_gene: TRBJ1-1; abundance: -; v_gene: TRBV7-6; CDR3nt: TGTGCCAGCAGCTTAGTCCAGTCTGAAGCTTTCTTT; CDR3aa: CASSLVQSEAFF
d_gene: TRBD2; j_gene: TRBJ2-1; abundance: many; v_gene: TRBV7-2; CDR3nt: TGTGCCAGCAGCCTACTAGCGGGAGAGTTCGATGAGCAGTTCTTC; CDR3aa: CASSLLAGEFDEQFF
d_gene: TRBD1; j_gene: TRBJ1-2; abundance: few; v_gene: TRBV7-8; CDR3nt: TGTGCCAGCAGCTCTTCCAGCGTCCGGGACAGGGGTTATGGCTACACCTTC; CDR3aa: CASSSSSVRDRGYGYTF
d_gene: -; j_gene: TRBJ1-5; abundance: few; v_gene: TRBV20-1; CDR3nt: TGCAGTGCTAATAGGGGCAATCAGCCCCAGCATTTT; CDR3aa: CSANRGNQPQHF
d_gene: -; j_gene: TRBJ1-2; abundance: many; v_gene: TRBV7-9; CDR3nt: TGTGCCAGCAGCTTAGGGAGTGGGTCCCCTCCGAGCAACTATGGCTACACCTTC; CDR3aa: CASSLGSGSPPSNYGYTF
d_gene: -; j_gene: TRBJ1-5; abundance: -; v_gene: TRBV10-3; CDR3nt: TGTGCCATCAGTGAGTCCGCGGGGGCGGACCTTCATCAGCCCCAGCATTTT; CDR3aa: CAISESAGADLHQPQHF
d_gene: TRBD1; j_gene: TRBJ2-5; abundance: -; v_gene: TRBV29-1; CDR3nt: TGCAGCGGTAAAGACAGGGGGCGGACGGAGACCCAGTACTTC; CDR3aa: CSGKDRGRTETQYF
d_gene: -; j_gene: TRBJ2-3; abundance: -; v_gene: TRBV28; CDR3nt: TGTGCCAGCGAGGTGGGGACGGACCCCAATACGCAGTATTTT; CDR3aa: CASEVGTDPNTQYF
d_gene: TRBD2; j_gene: TRBJ2-1; abundance: many; v_gene: TRBV7-2; CDR3nt: TGTGCCAGCAGCTTAGATCCTAGCGGGACCAATGAGCAGTTCTTC; CDR3aa: CASSLDPSGTNEQFF
d_gene: TRBD1; j_gene: TRBJ2-1; abundance: few; v_gene: TRBV28; CDR3nt: TGTGCCAGCAGTTCCTCGGGACAGGGGTACAATGAGCAGTTCTTC; CDR3aa: CASSSSGQGYNEQFF
d_gene: -; j_gene: TRBJ2-4; abundance: few; v_gene: TRBV12-3/TRBV12-4; CDR3nt: TGTGCCAGCAGTCTGGGGCTCAAAGGGATTCAGTACTTC; CDR3aa: CASSLGLKGIQYF
d_gene: -; j_gene: TRBJ1-1; abundance: -; v_gene: TRBV6-2/TRBV6-3; CDR3nt: TGTGCCAGCAGTTACTTCTCGGAATCCGATGAAGCTTTCTTT; CDR3aa: CASSYFSESDEAFF
d_gene: -; j_gene: TRBJ2-1; abundance: few; v_gene: TRBV7-6; CDR3nt: TGTGCCAGCAGCGGTTGGGGGGAGGGGGACGATGAGCAGTTCTTC; CDR3aa: CASSGWGEGDDEQFF
d_gene: -; j_gene: TRBJ2-1; abundance: many; v_gene: TRBV11-1; CDR3nt: TGTGCCAGCAGCCCCGATGAGATGGCCTACAATGAGCAGTTCTTC; CDR3aa: CASSPDEMAYNEQFF
d_gene: -; j_gene: TRBJ1-5; abundance: few; v_gene: TRBV27; CDR3nt: TGTGCCAGCAGTTTCTCGGACTCCAGGCGGGAGCCCCAGCATTTT; CDR3aa: CASSFSDSRREPQHF
d_gene: -; j_gene: TRBJ1-1; abundance: many; v_gene: TRBV7-2; CDR3nt: TGTGCCAGCGGAACTACCGTGAACACTGAAGCTTTCTTT; CDR3aa: CASGTTVNTEAFF
d_gene: TRBD2; j_gene: TRBJ2-1; abundance: -; v_gene: TRBV24-1; CDR3nt: TGTGCCACCAGTGACCATTTACCGGGACTACAAGACAGCCAGTTCTTC; CDR3aa: CATSDHLPGLQDSQFF
d_gene: -; j_gene: TRBJ2-3; abundance: -; v_gene: TRBV3-1; CDR3nt: TGTGCCAGCAGTCTGGACCCCGGAGGCGCAGATACGCAGTATTTT; CDR3aa: CASSLDPGGADTQYF
d_gene: TRBD2; j_gene: TRBJ2-4; abundance: -; v_gene: TRBV4-1; CDR3nt: TGCGCCAGCAGCCAAGTTGCTAGCGGGATAGAAGTTACCAAAAACATTCAGTACTTC; CDR3aa: CASSQVASGIEVTKNIQYF
d_gene: -; j_gene: TRBJ2-3; abundance: -; v_gene: TRBV7-2; CDR3nt: TGTGCCAGCAGCTTACAGGACCTCACAGATACGCAGTATTTT; CDR3aa: CASSLQDLTDTQYF
d_gene: TRBD2; j_gene: TRBJ2-1; abundance: few; v_gene: TRBV6-2/TRBV6-3; CDR3nt: TGTGCCAGCAGTCCCCCTCGGAGCGGGAGAGGCAATGAGCAGTTCTTC; CDR3aa: CASSPPRSGRGNEQFF